What follows are 9 T cell receptor beta chains derived from one specimen sequenced in a study of cytomegalovirus exposure and HLA in healthy donors. PCR was performed using 60 Vbeta and 13 Jbeta primers. Only in-frame clones appear in the TCRdb table, and some are missing; sequencing was by immunoSEQ multiplex PCR. The sample gives 130,000 to 150,000 clones, roughly 79% of which show up once; roughly 9.9% is in the top ten. The sample was PBMCs. These receptors were obtained from a woman aged 60-70 years in good health and CMV-seropositive.

The chain has TRBV27 and TRBJ2-7; D ambiguous. The V end lost 6 bases, the J end lost 6 bases, and 12 bases lay between the germline ends. The CDR3 covers 12 residues. CDR1 and CDR2 (germline): MNHEY, SMNVEV (reference sequence). This CDR3 is CASSTARGEQYF. CDR3 DNA sequence: TGTGCCAGCAGCACCGCACGAGGCGAGCAGTACTTC.

The CDR3 is CSATSSYEQYF. In DNA, the CDR3 is TGCAGTGCTACGTCCTCCTACGAGCAGTACTTC. The rearrangement uses TRBV20-1 and TRBJ2-7, with D unclear. The V end lost 4 bases, the J end lost 0 bases, and 4 bases lay between the germline ends. The germline V gene has CDR1 DFQATT and CDR2 SNEGSKA (reference sequence). The CDR3 runs to 11 residues.

This rearrangement joins TRBV5-1 to TRBJ1-4; 7 nucleotides match TRBD1. Germline loops: CDR1 SGHRS, CDR2 YFSETQ. The CDR3 extends over 15 amino acids. Trimming at V came to 0 bases and at J to 7 bases, leaving 6 bases not matched to a gene. The CDR3 nucleotides are TGCGCCAGCAGCTTGGGGGCTGGGACAGCTGAAAAACTGTTTTTT. Protein: CASSLGAGTAEKLFF.

In nucleotides, the CDR3 is TGTGCCAGCAGTTTATACCAGGGTGGTAATAATCAGCCCCAGCATTTT. As protein: CASSLYQGGNNQPQHF. The V and J genes are TRBV27 and TRBJ1-5; D possibly corresponds to TRBD1 (5 bases). CDR1 is MNHEY, CDR2 SMNVEV, per germline (reference sequence). CDR3 size: 16 residues. V was cut by 1 base and J by 4 bases, with 14 bases left in between.

CDR3: CASSLVRGNSYEQYF. The CDR3 nucleotides are TGTGCCAGCAGCTTAGTTCGGGGGAACTCCTACGAGCAGTACTTC. The rearrangement uses TRBV7-9 and TRBJ2-7, with D possibly matching TRBD2 (6 bases). The CDR3 is made up of 15 amino acids. Per germline, CDR1 SEHNR and CDR2 FQNEAQ (reference sequence). V was pared by 1 base and J by 0 bases, with 10 bases between.

The chain joins TRBV15 to TRBJ2-3, with 11 bases that match TRBD2. CDR3 length: 16 residues. CDR1 LNHNV and CDR2 YYDKDF come from the germline V gene (reference sequence). Trimming cost V 3 bases and J 3 bases; bases outside gene matches: 5. The CDR3 is CATSSVGTSGTDTQYF. In nucleotides, the CDR3 is TGTGCCACCAGCAGTGTTGGGACTAGCGGAACAGATACGCAGTATTTT.

The chain employs TRBV19 and TRBJ2-2; 8 bases align to TRBD1. This CDR3 spans 15 amino acids. J was trimmed by 4 bases and V by 6 bases; bases with no gene match: 7. The V gene's germline CDR1 is LNHDA and CDR2 SQIVND (reference sequence). The CDR3 loop reads CASRPPTGGTGELFF. The DNA of the CDR3 is TGTGCCAGTAGACCACCCACAGGGGGCACCGGGGAGCTGTTTTTT.

The rearrangement uses TRBV27 and TRBJ1-2, with D possibly being TRBD1 (6 bases). Trimming took off 5 bases at V and 0 bases at J, with 10 bases between the two ends. Germline CDR1 MNHEY, CDR2 SMNVEV (reference sequence). The CDR3 loop spans 14 amino acids. In nucleotides, the CDR3 is TGTGCCAGCAGTCGGGACACGGCTAACTATGGCTACACCTTC. It is translated as CASSRDTANYGYTF.

The chain joins TRBV30 to TRBJ1-4; 8 bases line up with TRBD1. The CDR3 has 14 residues. Trimming cost V 2 bases and J 6 bases; bases outside gene matches: 5. Germline V gene sequence: CDR1 GTSNPN, CDR2 SVGIG (reference sequence). The DNA for the CDR3 is TGTGCCTGGAGTACAGGGGGGGGGCATGAAAAACTGTTTTTT. Its translation: CAWSTGGGHEKLFF.